The clone carrying this T cell receptor beta chain was counted a few times. Its antigen is not identified. This sample was taken from a study of T cells in Graves' hyperthyroidism and ophthalmopathy. Study details: Upon initial diagnosis and before any treatment, peripheral blood was collected. Study-wide points: Clonotypes that were expanded in thyroid above 0.001 mostly appeared in blood too.

Ophthalmopathy cases scored 3 or more on the Clinical Activity Score and 4 or more on NOSPECS grade, with duration below 3 months. With V trimmed by 5 bases and J by 0 bases, 8 bases remained unmatched. The CDR3 is 17 amino acids. From germline, CDR1 is SEHNR and CDR2 FQNEAQ (reference sequence). Amplified TCR beta CDR3 regions came from RNA transcripts. The HTBI set primed first-round TCR CDR3 RT-PCR. TCRdb re-derived calls from the multiplex PCR reads in MiXCR, one entry per CDR3 protein. The sample records around 600,000 distinct CDR3 sequences, approximately 15% being singletons. The chain couples TRBV7-9 to TRBJ2-4; 9 nucleotides match TRBD1. Material: blood. The TCR sequence derives from a woman aged 40 to 50 with Graves' ophthalmopathy. CDR3 nucleotide sequence: TGTGCCAGCAGCCCCCGGGACAGGGTTGGAGCCAAAAACATTCAGTACTTC. Its protein is CASSPRDRVGAKNIQYF. The entire variable domain, with the rest obtained from reference TRBV7-9 and TRBJ2-4, is as follows: DTGVSQNPRHKITKRGQNVTFRCDPISEHNRLYWYRQTLGQGPEFLTYFQNEAQLEKSRLLSDRFSAERPKGSFSTLEIQRTEQGDSAMYLCASSPRDRVGAKNIQYFGAGTRLSVL.